The T cell receptor (beta chain) under discussion was sequenced for a study of cytomegalovirus exposure and HLA in healthy donors. Notes on this clone: Its antigen is unidentified.

The CDR3 is 12 residues long. CDR1 and CDR2 from the germline V gene are MGHRA and YSYEKL. The V end lost 0 bases, the J end lost 7 bases, and 6 bases lay between the germline ends. Clones were sequenced by immunoSEQ multiplex PCR, and TCRdb holds only the in-frame ones, with some missing. The table shows some 85,000 clones, with approximately 96% occurring only once. The donors were members of the approximately 110-subject validation cohort (separate from the approximately 730-subject first cohort). Overall study findings and caveats: Associated with cytomegalovirus, according to the listing, were 170 or so TCR beta chains.

The V and J genes are TRBV4-1 and TRBJ1-1; D remains unclear. This TCR was recovered from a woman aged 18-29 years in good health and CMV-seronegative. Material: PBMCs. The CDR3 spells CASSQEYSEAFF. The CDR3 region has the DNA TGCGCCAGCAGCCAAGAATACAGTGAAGCTTTCTTT.